This entry lists 15 T cell receptor beta chains sequenced from one sample in a study of blood T cells in healthy people across ages. Using a J-beta primer mix together with a sample-barcoded 5' primer, a second PCR was run for roughly 6 to 12 cycles. One entry per CDR3 protein, called by TCRdb with MiXCR from the 5' RACE reads. Of 1.5 million to 2 million distinct CDR3 sequences in the sample, about two fifths were seen once. Sequencing input: blood. All receptors come from a human donor in good health.

This sequence joins TRBV7-2 and TRBJ1-2, with D unclear. Germline CDR1 SGHTA, CDR2 FQGNSA. Deletions cut 8 bases from V and 4 bases from J, with 17 bases between. The CDR3 contains 14 residues. The CDR3 DNA sequence: TGTGCCAGCGGCCCAGAGGTTGTTAGCTATGGCTACACCTTC. Translated: CASGPEVVSYGYTF.

The CDR3 DNA sequence: TGTGCCAGCAGCTATTCGGACGGCCTAGTGGAGCAGTTCTTC. Translating it yields CASSYSDGLVEQFF. The gene calls are TRBV7-2 and TRBJ2-1; D is ambiguous. Germline CDR1 and CDR2: SGHTA and FQGNSA. The germline V and J ends were trimmed by 4 bases and 10 bases, with 17 bases remaining between them. This CDR3 has 14 residues.

The rearrangement uses TRBV2 and TRBJ2-3; 9 nucleotides agree with TRBD1. J was trimmed by 2 bases and V by 7 bases; bases with no gene match: 10. The V gene's germline CDR1 is SNHLY and CDR2 FYNNEI. The CDR3 contains 16 residues. For the CDR3, the DNA is TGTGCCAGCACCTCGTACAGGGGGCGCACCACAGATACGCAGTATTTT. Its translation: CASTSYRGRTTDTQYF.

The gene calls are TRBV12-3 or TRBV12-4 and TRBJ2-5; TRBD2 might be the D (5 bases). This CDR3 contains 15 residues. Trimming stripped 2 bases from V and 4 bases from J, with 14 bases between. CDR3 nucleotides: TGTGCCAGCAGTTTATCGGCCTCACGGGGAGAGACCCAGTACTTC. This codes for CASSLSASRGETQYF.

The V gene is TRBV7-2, the J gene TRBJ1-2; 11 bases fit TRBD1. There are 18 residues in the CDR3. Germline CDR1 reads SGHTA; CDR2 reads FQGNSA. V lost 2 bases to trimming and J lost 1 base; unmatched junction nucleotides: 9. The chain's CDR3 is CASSLLWSGTGGNYGYTF. In nucleotides, the CDR3 is TGTGCCAGCAGCTTATTGTGGTCAGGGACAGGGGGTAACTATGGCTACACCTTC.

The V gene is TRBV20-1, the J gene TRBJ1-1, with 7 bases matching TRBD1. The CDR3 covers 10 residues. V lost 5 bases and J lost 10; bases outside the gene matches: 4. Germline CDR1 reads DFQATT; CDR2 reads SNEGSKA (reference sequence). The chain's CDR3 is CSAYQGVAFF. The CDR3 DNA follows: TGCAGTGCTTACCAGGGGGTAGCTTTCTTT.

This clonotype was seen a few times. The genes are TRBV20-1 and TRBJ2-1; perhaps TRBD1 as D (5 bases). The CDR3 contains 11 residues. Germline V gives CDR1 DFQATT, CDR2 SNEGSKA (reference sequence). Trimming shortened V by 6 bases and J by 8 bases, and 11 bases separated the two germline ends. The CDR3 nucleotides read TGCAGTGCCAGGGCTGCTTATGAGCAGTTCTTC. Its translation is CSARAAYEQFF.

This clonotype has more than one count but fewer than ten. The chain uses TRBV2 and TRBJ2-4; TRBD2 matches 7 bases. This CDR3 contains 15 residues. Germline CDR1 is SNHLY and CDR2 is FYNNEI. After removal of 3 bases from V and 5 bases from J, the junction contained 7 bases not matched to a gene. CDR3 bases: TGTGCCAGCAGTGATTGGGGGACTACGGAAAACATTCAGTACTTC. Encoded protein: CASSDWGTTENIQYF.

The chain recombines TRBV7-2 with TRBJ2-7; D is unresolved. Trimming stripped 5 bases from V and 2 bases from J, with 7 bases between. This CDR3 contains 12 residues. The germline CDR1 and CDR2 sequences are SGHTA and FQGNSA. The CDR3 DNA reads TGTGCCAGCAGCCGGATGCCCTACGAGCAGTACTTC. It codes for CASSRMPYEQYF.

This clonotype was counted once. The chain links TRBV10-3 to TRBJ2-3; maybe TRBD1 (5 bases). The CDR3 is 16 amino acids. Germline assignment: CDR1 ENHRY and CDR2 SYGVKD. Trimming pared 3 bases from V and 1 base from J, leaving 14 bases between. CDR3 region: CAISDDSPAGTDTQYF. The CDR3 DNA reads as TGTGCCATCAGTGATGACAGCCCCGCGGGCACAGATACGCAGTATTTT.

This clonotype was counted a few times. DNA of the CDR3: TGCAGTGTTGGGACTAGCGGGGGGGCCGTGGAGACCCAGTACTTC. Amino acids: CSVGTSGGAVETQYF. V gene TRBV20-1 combines with J gene TRBJ2-5; 16 bases agree with TRBD2. The germline V gene encodes CDR1 DFQATT and CDR2 SNEGSKA (reference sequence). The CDR3 has 15 amino acids. V trimming: 7 bases; J trimming: 5 bases; junction bases outside the gene matches: 7.

This chain links TRBV20-1 with TRBJ2-1; D is undetermined. Germline loops: CDR1 DFQATT, CDR2 SNEGSKA (reference sequence). The CDR3 is 13 amino acids. V was trimmed by 0 bases and J by 7 bases, leaving 10 bases between them. CDR3 amino acids: CSARDWGYNEQFF. The CDR3 DNA follows: TGCAGTGCTAGAGATTGGGGATATAATGAGCAGTTCTTC.

This clonotype was seen at least ten times. The CDR3 DNA follows: TGTGCCAGCAGCTTACTAGCGGGGGGGGAGACCCAGTACTTC. It yields the protein CASSLLAGGETQYF. The chain couples TRBV7-2 to TRBJ2-5; 12 nucleotides match TRBD2. Germline lookup yields CDR1 SGHTA and CDR2 FQGNSA. V lost 2 bases, J lost 5 bases, and 0 bases stayed unmatched. The CDR3 length is 14 residues.

This clonotype has ten or more counts. The chain carries TRBV20-1 and TRBJ1-5; D perhaps matches TRBD1 (6 bases). The CDR3 sequence is 15 residues long. Trimming pared 1 base from V and 3 bases from J, leaving 13 bases between. From germline, CDR1 is DFQATT and CDR2 SNEGSKA (reference sequence). Written as DNA, the CDR3 is TGCAGTGCTAGAGTTGGGGGGGCCTTCAATCAGCCCCAGCATTTT. Its translation is CSARVGGAFNQPQHF.

This clonotype came up a few times. The chain carries TRBV20-1 and TRBJ1-5; possibly TRBD1 for D (5 bases). This CDR3 has 12 amino acids. The germline V gene encodes CDR1 DFQATT and CDR2 SNEGSKA (reference sequence). The V end lost 4 bases, the J end lost 7 bases, and 11 bases lay between the germline ends. The CDR3 loop is CSAKTAGQPQHF. The CDR3 nucleotides read TGCAGTGCTAAGACAGCGGGGCAGCCCCAGCATTTT.